This TCR beta chain was observed in a study of blood T cell repertoires in COVID-19. Original processing methods: Amplification from reference gene primers served as the basis for estimated nucleated cell counts. Sequencing was performed with immunoSEQ multiplex PCR; in TCRdb, only in-frame clones are kept and a portion is missing. Clonal size and the V and J genes are those of that table, whereas D and trimming came from the DNA. Counted here are tens of thousands of clones, about 90% occurring once; the ten biggest clones make up roughly 15%. Germline loops: CDR1 MGHRA, CDR2 YSYEKL. The length of the CDR3 is 12 residues. Trimming pared 4 bases from V and 9 bases from J, leaving 7 bases between.

The sequence was collected from a human donor in a cohort sampled during active COVID-19. This chain links TRBV4-1 with TRBJ1-6; D is undetermined. Material: peripheral blood. CDR3 DNA: TGCGCCAGCAGCCCCCTATTTTCACCCCTCCACTTT. Amino acid sequence: CASSPLFSPLHF.